This T cell receptor (beta chain) is from a study of blood T cell repertoires in COVID-19. About the research overall: COVID-19 samples collected from the United States, Italy and Spain covered acute and convalescent phases.

Authors' analysis steps: Reference gene primer amplification in the assay estimated nucleated cell counts. The assay was immunoSEQ multiplex PCR, and TCRdb's table has in-frame clones only and misses some. V and J calls and clone size are as listed in that table; D and trimming were resolved from the DNA. This table has about 160,000 clones, about 83% appearing once. CDR1 SGHRS and CDR2 YFSETQ come from the germline V gene. This CDR3 spans 12 amino acids. Trimming removed 7 bases from V and 5 bases from J, with 12 bases in between. Seattle cases were enrolled at active infection and followed longitudinally.

Sequencing was done on a sample of peripheral blood. The clonotype comes from a woman aged 70-85 years with COVID-19, enrolled during active disease. J is TRBJ2-5 and V is TRBV5-1; TRBD2 is a possible D gene (5 bases). This CDR3 reads CASGGLGETQYF. CDR3 in DNA: TGCGCCAGCGGCGGACTCGGGGAGACCCAGTACTTC.